The 3 T cell receptor beta chains below all came from one sample that was sequenced in a study of beta chain features in type 1 diabetes (dated by TCRdb to 2016 to 2019). The library relied on the immunoSEQ multiplex PCR assay. The High Capacity cDNA Reverse Transcription Kit was used to reverse transcribe all of the isolated RNA, meaning that expressed TCRB transcripts were what got sequenced. TCRdb limited this immuneACCESS table to in-frame rearrangements with V and J called. A share of clones is missing; checked studies link under half to unresolved V genes, and the rest is unexplained. The sample records around 400,000 clones, around an eighth of which are singletons. About 0.018% of the sample is taken by the ten largest. What was sequenced was naive CD4+ T cells from blood. The sample's cell subset or site label, decoded: true naive CD4+ T cells. These receptors were obtained from a man between 18 and 29 years old in good health.

This clone was seen a few times. The chain has TRBV13 and TRBJ2-7; 9 positions match TRBD1. The CDR3 consists of 14 residues. Germline V gene lookup returns CDR1 PRHDT and CDR2 FYEKMQ (reference sequence). V lost 6 bases, J lost 2 bases, and 5 bases stayed unmatched. DNA for the CDR3: TGTGCCAGCAGTCTCGGGGACAGGGCCTACGAGCAGTACTTC. Protein sequence: CASSLGDRAYEQYF. Combining the CDR3 with reference TRBV13 and TRBJ2-7 gives the whole variable domain AAGVIQSPRHLIKEKRETATLKCYPIPRHDTVYWYQQGPGQDPQFLISFYEKMQSDKGSIPDRFSAQQFSDYHSELNMSSLELGDSALYFCASSLGDRAYEQYFGPGTRLTVT.

This chain uses TRBV28 with TRBJ1-6, with 7 bases fitting TRBD1. The CDR3 is 14 residues long. Germline CDR1 reads MDHEN; CDR2 reads SYDVKM. The V segment lost 5 bases and the J segment 10 bases; nucleotides outside the gene matches: 8. As DNA, the CDR3 is TGTGCCAGCAGTCCCTCGGACAGGTCCTCACCCCTCCACTTT. The encoded protein is CASSPSDRSSPLHF.

This rearrangement joins TRBV7-2 to TRBJ2-3, with TRBD2 matching 10 bases. Germline CDR1 SGHTA, CDR2 FQGNSA. V gave up 2 bases and J gave up 0 bases; unmatched junction bases: 5. The CDR3 loop spans 17 amino acids. The CDR3 protein is CASSLRLAGASTDTQYF. As DNA, the CDR3 is TGTGCCAGCAGCTTAAGGCTAGCGGGGGCTAGCACAGATACGCAGTATTTT.